The 9 T cell receptor beta chains listed next were all sequenced from one sample in a study of CD8 T cells in ankylosing spondylitis (dated by TCRdb to 2017 to 2019). The library relied on 5' RACE. This sample was sequenced with an Illumina HiSeq 2500. TCRdb reprocessing: public reads trimmed at Q25 with fastp, clones called with MiXCR, in-frame beta chains kept. Rows with one shared CDR3 protein collapse into an entry with the most common genes and DNA. This sample holds under 150,000 distinct CDR3 sequences; roughly 7.7% were observed only once. The ten largest clones take up more than 7% of the sample. The sequencing input was synovial fluid, either unsorted or a sorted T cell fraction (not recorded which). All receptors derive from a male donor with ankylosing spondylitis.

This clonotype was seen many times. The genes are TRBV7-2 and TRBJ1-2; weak D call: TRBD1 (5 bases). Germline CDR1 SGHTA, CDR2 FQGNSA. The V end was cut by 5 bases, the J end by 8 bases, with 15 bases between. This CDR3 region has 13 residues. The CDR3 sequence is CASSPGTWVGYTF. As DNA, the CDR3 is TGTGCCAGCAGCCCTGGGACTTGGGTGGGCTACACCTTC.

The table lists this clonotype with many counts. V usage is TRBV7-2 and J usage is TRBJ1-5; tentatively, D is TRBD1 (5 bases). The CDR3 has 17 residues. Germline V gene lookup returns CDR1 SGHTA and CDR2 FQGNSA. The V end was cut by 1 base, the J end by 0 bases, with 13 bases between. CDR3 bases: TGTGCCAGCAGCTTAGTAGGAGGGGAATATAGCAATCAGCCCCAGCATTTT. It translates to CASSLVGGEYSNQPQHF.

This clonotype was found many times. The chain combines TRBV2 with TRBJ2-1, with no clear D. The germline V gene has CDR1 SNHLY and CDR2 FYNNEI. The CDR3 covers 13 residues. Trimming took off 7 bases at V and 8 bases at J, with 15 bases between the two ends. The CDR3 here is CASTRSLPDEQFF. The CDR3 DNA sequence: TGTGCCAGCACCCGGTCGCTACCCGATGAGCAGTTCTTC. Combining the CDR3 with reference TRBV2 and TRBJ2-1 gives the whole variable domain EPEVTQTPSHQVTQMGQEVILRCVPISNHLYFYWYRQILGQKVEFLVSFYNNEISEKSEIFDDQFSVERPDGSNFTLKIRSTKLEDSAMYFCASTRSLPDEQFFGPGTRLTVL.

This clonotype was recorded at least ten times. The chain couples TRBV5-8 to TRBJ1-2, with no clear D. The V end was cut by 2 bases, the J end by 5 bases, with 19 bases between. Looked up from germline, CDR1 is SGHTS and CDR2 is YDEGEE. The CDR3 covers 16 residues. The CDR3 coding sequence is TGTGCCAGCAGCTTATTCTTCGGGGAGGCACCTTATGGCTACACCTTC. As protein: CASSLFFGEAPYGYTF.

There are many counts of this clonotype. The chain carries TRBV28 and TRBJ2-7; D might be TRBD1 (6 bases). V was cut by 9 bases and J by 9 bases, with 21 bases left in between. This CDR3 contains 13 residues. Germline CDR1 is MDHEN and CDR2 is SYDVKM. Written as DNA, the CDR3 is TGTGCCAGTACAAACTCGGACAGTACATCGCAGTACTTC. Its translation is CASTNSDSTSQYF.

The chain carries TRBV6-1 and TRBJ2-5, with 8 bases aligning to TRBD2. Trimming cost V 8 bases and J 1 base; bases outside gene matches: 6. The CDR3 contains 14 residues. CDR1 and CDR2 (germline): MNHNS, SASEGT. The CDR3 sequence: CASRGGRTQETQYF. In DNA, the CDR3 is TGTGCCAGCCGGGGGGGCAGGACCCAAGAGACCCAGTACTTC.

The table lists this clonotype with a few counts. The chain has TRBV2 and TRBJ1-1; TRBD1 might be the D (5 bases). Deletions cut 1 base from V and 4 bases from J, with 13 bases between. This CDR3 contains 15 residues. Germline V gene lookup returns CDR1 SNHLY and CDR2 FYNNEI. The CDR3 bases are TGTGCCAGCAGTGAAGGAGCGATGGGGGGCACTGAAGCTTTCTTT. Amino acids: CASSEGAMGGTEAFF.

The chain joins TRBV24-1 to TRBJ1-1; D is possibly TRBD1 (5 bases). The germline CDR1 and CDR2 sequences are KGHDR and SFDVKD. Trimming shortened V by 4 bases and J by 1 base, and 12 bases separated the two germline ends. The CDR3 contains 15 residues. CDR3 bases: TGTGCCACCAGTGACTCGGGACGGAGGAACACTGAAGCTTTCTTT. It is translated as CATSDSGRRNTEAFF.

The J gene is TRBJ2-7, the V gene TRBV28; D may be TRBD1 (6 bases). The V gene lost 1 base and the J gene lost 1 base, with 11 bases spanning the gap. Germline CDR1 MDHEN, CDR2 SYDVKM. The CDR3 covers 15 residues. Here the CDR3 reads CASSLLGQISYEQYF. The CDR3 DNA sequence: TGTGCCAGCAGTTTATTAGGACAGATATCCTACGAGCAGTACTTC. Filled out from reference TRBV28 and TRBJ2-7, the complete variable domain reads DVKVTQSSRYLVKRTGEKVFLECVQDMDHENMFWYRQDPGLGLRLIYFSYDVKMKEKGDIPEGYSVSREKKERFSLILESASTNQTSMYLCASSLLGQISYEQYFGPGTRLTVT.